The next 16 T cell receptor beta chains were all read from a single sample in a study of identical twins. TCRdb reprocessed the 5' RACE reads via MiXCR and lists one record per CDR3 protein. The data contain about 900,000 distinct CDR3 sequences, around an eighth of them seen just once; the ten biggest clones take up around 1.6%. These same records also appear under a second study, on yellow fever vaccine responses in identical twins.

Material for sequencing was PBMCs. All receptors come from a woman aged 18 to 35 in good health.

CDR3: CASSPAGTGLYEQYF. In DNA form, the CDR3 reads TGCGCCAGCTCCCCGGCCGGGACAGGGTTGTACGAGCAGTACTTC. V is TRBV5-1 and J is TRBJ2-7, with 9 bases matching TRBD1. CDR1 and CDR2 (germline): SGHRS, YFSETQ. This CDR3 region has 15 residues. With 7 bases clipped from V and 4 bases from J, the junction kept 12 bases outside the gene matches.

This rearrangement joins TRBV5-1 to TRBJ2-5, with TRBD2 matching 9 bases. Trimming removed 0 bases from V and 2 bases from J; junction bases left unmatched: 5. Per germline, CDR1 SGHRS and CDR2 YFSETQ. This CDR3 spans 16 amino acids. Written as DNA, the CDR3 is TGCGCCAGCAGCTTGGCCCCTAGCGGGACACAAGAGACCCAGTACTTC. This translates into CASSLAPSGTQETQYF. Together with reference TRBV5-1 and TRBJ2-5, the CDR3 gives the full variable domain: KAGVTQTPRYLIKTRGQQVTLSCSPISGHRSVSWYQQTPGQGLQFLFEYFSETQRNKGNFPGRFSGRQFSNSRSEMNVSTLELGDSALYLCASSLAPSGTQETQYFGPGTRLLVL.

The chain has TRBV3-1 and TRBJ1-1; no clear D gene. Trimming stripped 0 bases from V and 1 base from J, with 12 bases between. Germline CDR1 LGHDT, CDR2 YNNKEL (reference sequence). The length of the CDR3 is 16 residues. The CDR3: CASSQDDWAGNTEAFF. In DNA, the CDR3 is TGTGCCAGCAGCCAAGATGACTGGGCGGGGAACACTGAAGCTTTCTTT.

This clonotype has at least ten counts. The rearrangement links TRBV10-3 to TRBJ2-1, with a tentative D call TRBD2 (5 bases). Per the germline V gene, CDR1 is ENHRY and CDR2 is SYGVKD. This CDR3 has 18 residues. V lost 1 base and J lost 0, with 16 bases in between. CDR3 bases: TGTGCCATCAGTGAGTGGTCTAGCCGGCTCGGCTCCTACAATGAGCAGTTCTTC. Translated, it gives CAISEWSSRLGSYNEQFF.

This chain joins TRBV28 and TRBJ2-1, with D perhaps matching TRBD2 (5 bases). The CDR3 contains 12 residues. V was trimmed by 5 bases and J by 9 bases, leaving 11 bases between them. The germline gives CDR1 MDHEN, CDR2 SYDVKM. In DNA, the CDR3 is TGTGCCAGCAGTATCCTAGCTTCTGAGCAGTTCTTC. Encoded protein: CASSILASEQFF.

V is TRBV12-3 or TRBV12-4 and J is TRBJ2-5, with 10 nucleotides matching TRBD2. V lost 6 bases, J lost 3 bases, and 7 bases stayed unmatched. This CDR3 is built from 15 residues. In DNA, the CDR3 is TGTGCCAGCAGCCCAAGGAGCGGGAGGGAAGAGACCCAGTACTTC. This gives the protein CASSPRSGREETQYF.

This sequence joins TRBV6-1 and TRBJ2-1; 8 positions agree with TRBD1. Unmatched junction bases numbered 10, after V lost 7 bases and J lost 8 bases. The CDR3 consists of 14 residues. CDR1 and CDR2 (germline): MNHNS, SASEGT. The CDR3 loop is CASTLDRVRYEQFF. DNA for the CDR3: TGTGCCAGCACCCTGGACAGGGTTCGTTATGAGCAGTTCTTC.

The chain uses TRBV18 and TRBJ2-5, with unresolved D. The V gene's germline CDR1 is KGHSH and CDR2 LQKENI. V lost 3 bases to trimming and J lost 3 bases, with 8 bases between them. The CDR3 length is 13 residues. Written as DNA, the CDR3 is TGTGCCAGCTCACCTCAGATGGAAGAGACCCAGTACTTC. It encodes CASSPQMEETQYF.

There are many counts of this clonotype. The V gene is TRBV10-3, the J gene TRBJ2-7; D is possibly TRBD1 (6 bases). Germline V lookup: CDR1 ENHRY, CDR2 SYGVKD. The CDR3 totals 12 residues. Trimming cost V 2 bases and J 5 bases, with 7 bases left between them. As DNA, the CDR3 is TGTGCCATCAGTGAGAGACAGGACGAGCAGTACGTC. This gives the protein CAISERQDEQYV.

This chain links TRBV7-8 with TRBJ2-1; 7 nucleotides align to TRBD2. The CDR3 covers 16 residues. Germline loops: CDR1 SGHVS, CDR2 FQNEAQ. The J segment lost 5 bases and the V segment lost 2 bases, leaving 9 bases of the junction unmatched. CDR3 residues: CASSLRGLVGDNEQFF. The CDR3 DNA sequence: TGTGCCAGCAGCTTAAGAGGACTAGTAGGGGACAATGAGCAGTTCTTC.

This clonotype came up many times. CDR3 residues: CASSAGLYNEQFF. Here the CDR3 DNA reads TGTGCCAGCAGCGCTGGACTGTACAATGAGCAGTTCTTC. The chain joins TRBV9 to TRBJ2-1, with D maybe TRBD2 (5 bases). The CDR3 is 13 amino acids. The V end was cut by 3 bases, the J end by 4 bases, with 8 bases between. The germline CDR1 and CDR2 sequences are SGDLS and YYNGEE.

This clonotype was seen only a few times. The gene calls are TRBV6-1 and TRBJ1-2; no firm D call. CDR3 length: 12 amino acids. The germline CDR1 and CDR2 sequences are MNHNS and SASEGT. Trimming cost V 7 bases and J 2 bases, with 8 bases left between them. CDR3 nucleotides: TGTGCCAGCAATGCCGGCAACTATGGCTACACCTTC. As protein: CASNAGNYGYTF.

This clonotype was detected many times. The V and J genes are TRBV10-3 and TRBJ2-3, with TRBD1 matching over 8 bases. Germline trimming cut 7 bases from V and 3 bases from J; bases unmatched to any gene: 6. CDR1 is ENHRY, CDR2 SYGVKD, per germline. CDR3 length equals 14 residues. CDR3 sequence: CAIKDREITDTQYF. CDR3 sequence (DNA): TGTGCCATCAAGGACAGGGAAATTACAGATACGCAGTATTTT.

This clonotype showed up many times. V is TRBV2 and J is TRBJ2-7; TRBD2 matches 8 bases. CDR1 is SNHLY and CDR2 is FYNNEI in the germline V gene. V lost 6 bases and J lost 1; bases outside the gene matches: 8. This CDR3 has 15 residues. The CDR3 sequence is CASSESGSWSYEQYF. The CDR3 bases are TGTGCCAGCAGCGAGAGCGGGAGTTGGTCCTACGAGCAGTACTTC.

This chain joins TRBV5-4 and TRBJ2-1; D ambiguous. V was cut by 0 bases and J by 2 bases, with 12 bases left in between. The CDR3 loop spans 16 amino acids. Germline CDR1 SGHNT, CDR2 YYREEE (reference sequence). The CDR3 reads CASSLVVASPYNEQFF. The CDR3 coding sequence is TGTGCCAGCAGCTTGGTAGTTGCGTCGCCCTACAATGAGCAGTTCTTC.

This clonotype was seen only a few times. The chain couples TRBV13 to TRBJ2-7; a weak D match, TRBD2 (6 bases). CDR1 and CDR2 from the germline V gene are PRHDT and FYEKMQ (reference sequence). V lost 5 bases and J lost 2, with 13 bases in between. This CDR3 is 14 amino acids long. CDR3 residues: CASSAGRLTYEQYF. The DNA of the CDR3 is TGTGCCAGCAGCGCGGGACGGCTAACCTACGAGCAGTACTTC. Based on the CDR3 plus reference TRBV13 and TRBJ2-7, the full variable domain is AAGVIQSPRHLIKEKRETATLKCYPIPRHDTVYWYQQGPGQDPQFLISFYEKMQSDKGSIPDRFSAQQFSDYHSELNMSSLELGDSALYFCASSAGRLTYEQYFGPGTRLTVT.